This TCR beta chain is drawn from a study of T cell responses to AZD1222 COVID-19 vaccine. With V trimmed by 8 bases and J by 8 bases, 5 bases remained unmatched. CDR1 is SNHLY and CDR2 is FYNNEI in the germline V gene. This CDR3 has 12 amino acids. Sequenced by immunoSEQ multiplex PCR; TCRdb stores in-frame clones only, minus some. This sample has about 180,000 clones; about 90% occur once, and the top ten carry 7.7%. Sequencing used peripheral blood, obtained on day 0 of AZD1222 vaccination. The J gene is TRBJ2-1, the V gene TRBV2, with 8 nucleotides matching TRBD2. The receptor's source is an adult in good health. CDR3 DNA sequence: TGTGCCAGCGCGAGCGGGGGATATGAGCAGTTCTTC. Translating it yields CASASGGYEQFF.